This T cell receptor (beta chain) was found in a study of OX40 agonist ivuxolimab in advanced cancers. Background on the study: Checkpoint inhibitors had been given previously to approximately 40% of patients.

In the case of this clone: Its matching antigen is unknown.

Some clones are missing from TCRdb's copy, which holds only in-frame ones; the method was immunoSEQ multiplex PCR. The table shows approximately 8,200 clones, with roughly 85% occurring only once. The study, taken as a whole, reports: CD4+ T cells averaged fewer expanded clones than CD8+ T cells.

CDR1 and CDR2 (germline): MNHEY, SMNVEV (reference sequence). The V segment lost 5 bases and the J segment 7 bases; nucleotides outside the gene matches: 12. This CDR3 spans 15 amino acids. This sequence was found in an adult with an advanced solid tumor such as melanoma, head and neck, liver or kidney cancer. Here the sequenced sample was CD4+ or CD8+ T cells sorted from blood, taken in a trial of the OX40 agonist ivuxolimab. This chain connects TRBV27 to TRBJ2-5, with 8 bases lining up with TRBD1. As DNA, the CDR3 is TGTGCCAGCAGTCCTCAGGGGGCTATGGGGTGGACCCAGTACTTC. Residues: CASSPQGAMGWTQYF.